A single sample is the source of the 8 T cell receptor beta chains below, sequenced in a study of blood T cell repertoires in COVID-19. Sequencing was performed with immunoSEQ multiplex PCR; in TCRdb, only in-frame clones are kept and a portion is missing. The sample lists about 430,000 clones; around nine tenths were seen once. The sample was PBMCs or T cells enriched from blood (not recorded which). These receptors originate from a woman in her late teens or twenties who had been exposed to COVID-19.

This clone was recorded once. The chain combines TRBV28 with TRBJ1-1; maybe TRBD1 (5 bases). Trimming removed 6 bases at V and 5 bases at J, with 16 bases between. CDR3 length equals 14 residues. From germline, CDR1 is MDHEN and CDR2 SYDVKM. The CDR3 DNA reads TGTGCCAGCAGCTTAACCCAGGGTAGTACTGAAGCTTTCTTT. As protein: CASSLTQGSTEAFF.

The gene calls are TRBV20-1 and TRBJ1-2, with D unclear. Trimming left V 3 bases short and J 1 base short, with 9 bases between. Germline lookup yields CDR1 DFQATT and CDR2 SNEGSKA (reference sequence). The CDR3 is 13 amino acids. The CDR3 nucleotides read TGCAGTGCTAGTGTGCACAGTAACTATGGCTACACCTTC. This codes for CSASVHSNYGYTF.

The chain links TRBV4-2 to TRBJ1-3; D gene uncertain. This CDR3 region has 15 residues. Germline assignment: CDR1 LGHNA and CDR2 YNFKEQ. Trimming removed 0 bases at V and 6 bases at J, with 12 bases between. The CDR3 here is CASSQDRRPPNTIYF. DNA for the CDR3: TGTGCCAGCAGCCAAGATCGCAGGCCGCCAAACACCATATATTTT.

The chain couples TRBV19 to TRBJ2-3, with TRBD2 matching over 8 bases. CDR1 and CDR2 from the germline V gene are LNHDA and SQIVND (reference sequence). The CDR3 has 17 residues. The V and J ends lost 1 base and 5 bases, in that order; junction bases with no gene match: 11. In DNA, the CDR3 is TGTGCCAGTAGTATAGCACTAGCGGAACCCTATCGAGATACGCAGTATTTT. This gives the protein CASSIALAEPYRDTQYF.

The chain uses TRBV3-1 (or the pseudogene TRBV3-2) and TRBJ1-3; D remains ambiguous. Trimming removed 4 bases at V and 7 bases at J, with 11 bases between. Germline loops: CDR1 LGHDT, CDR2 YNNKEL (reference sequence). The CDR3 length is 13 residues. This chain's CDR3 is CASSRTGRNTIYF. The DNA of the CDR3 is TGTGCCAGCAGCCGGACGGGAAGGAACACCATATATTTT.

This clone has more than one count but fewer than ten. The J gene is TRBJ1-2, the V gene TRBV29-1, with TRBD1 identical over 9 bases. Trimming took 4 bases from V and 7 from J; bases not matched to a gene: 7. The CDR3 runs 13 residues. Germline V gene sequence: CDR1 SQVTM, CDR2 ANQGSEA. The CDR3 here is CSVGGQGTGGYTF. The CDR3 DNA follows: TGCAGCGTTGGGGGACAGGGAACAGGTGGCTACACCTTC.

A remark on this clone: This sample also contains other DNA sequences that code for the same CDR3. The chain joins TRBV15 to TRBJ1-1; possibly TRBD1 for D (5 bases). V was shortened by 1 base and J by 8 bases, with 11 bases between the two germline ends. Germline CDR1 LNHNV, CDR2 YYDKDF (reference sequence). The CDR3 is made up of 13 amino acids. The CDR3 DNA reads TGTGCCACCAGCAGAGTGGGGGGGACGGAAGCTTTCTTT. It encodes CATSRVGGTEAFF.

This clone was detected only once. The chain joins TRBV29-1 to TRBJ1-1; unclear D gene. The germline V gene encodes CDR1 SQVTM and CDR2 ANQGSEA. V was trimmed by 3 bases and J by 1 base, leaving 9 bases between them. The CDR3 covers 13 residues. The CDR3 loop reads CSVDRRGNTEAFF. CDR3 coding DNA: TGCAGCGTTGATAGACGGGGGAACACTGAAGCTTTCTTT.